This TCR beta chain is from a study of CD8 T cells in Susac syndrome. This CDR3 has 14 residues. V lost 2 bases and J 4 bases, leaving 9 bases between the germline ends. Germline CDR1 and CDR2: MNHEY and SVGEGT. RNA in amounts of 0.5 to 1 ug was reverse transcribed with random hexamers. Amplification of TCR beta CDR3 across 54 Vbeta and 13 Jbeta was performed with immunoSEQ multiplex PCR. MiXCR, applied by TCRdb to the immunoSEQ multiplex PCR reads, yields one record per CDR3 protein. This table holds some 260,000 distinct CDR3 sequences, 70% to 90% found once. The sequenced target, TCR beta, came from blood CD8+ and CD4+ T cells. Control patients had untreated stable or active relapsing-remitting multiple sclerosis by revised McDonald criteria.

The V gene is TRBV6-2 or TRBV6-3, the J gene TRBJ1-5, with a tentative D call TRBD1 (6 bases). Sequencing was carried out using CD8+ T cells from PBMCs. The sequence was collected from a human donor with multiple sclerosis. The CDR3 sequence is CASSYLDSNQPQHF. CDR3 DNA: TGTGCCAGCAGTTACCTGGACAGTAATCAGCCCCAGCATTTT.